These 5 T cell receptor beta chains originate from one sample sequenced in a study of blood T cells in healthy people across ages. Primed by a sample-barcoded 5' primer and a J-beta primer mix, a second PCR proceeded for about 7 to 11 cycles. Via MiXCR, TCRdb re-called the 5' RACE reads, giving one row per CDR3 protein. This table holds around 1.1 million distinct CDR3 sequences, more than 30% found once. The sequencing sample was made of blood. The receptors were gathered from a man younger than 35 in good health.

This clonotype was seen ten or more times. V usage is TRBV10-3 and J usage is TRBJ2-7; no clear D. The CDR3 extends over 15 amino acids. Germline-derived CDR1 and CDR2 are ENHRY and SYGVKD. Trimming took off 0 bases at V and 3 bases at J, with 12 bases between the two ends. The CDR3 DNA is TGTGCCATCAGTGAGTCGGCAAAGGGATTCTACGAGCAGTACTTC. Translating gives CAISESAKGFYEQYF.

This clonotype was counted a few times. The chain links TRBV21-1 to TRBJ1-5; no check of the table's D call, TRBD1, against the DNA was made. TRBV21-1 is termed a pseudogene. The CDR3 consists of 17 residues. The CDR3 here is CASNPPRGQGENQPQHF. CDR3 coding DNA: TGTGCCAGCAACCCCCCGCGGGGACAGGGCGAGAATCAGCCCCAGCATTTT.

The chain recombines TRBV6-2 or TRBV6-3 with TRBJ1-2; 9 bases line up with TRBD1. The V gene's germline CDR1 is MNHEY and CDR2 SVGEGT. This CDR3 region has 13 residues. Unmatched junction bases numbered 3, after V lost 8 bases and J lost 2 bases. The CDR3, as DNA: TGTGCCAGCGCTGACAGGGGGAACTATGGCTACACCTTC. Residues: CASADRGNYGYTF.

The rearrangement joins TRBV6-1 to TRBJ1-4; D is possibly TRBD1 (6 bases). This CDR3 is built from 18 residues. Germline lookup yields CDR1 MNHNS and CDR2 SASEGT. The ends were cut back, 5 bases at V and 3 bases at J, with 22 bases in the middle. CDR3 DNA sequence: TGTGCCAGCAGTCAGACCGCCGACAGGTCGATTGCTAATGAAAAACTGTTTTTT. Protein sequence: CASSQTADRSIANEKLFF.

This clonotype came up once. CDR3 protein: CASSHGTAYEQYF. The CDR3 DNA sequence: TGTGCCAGCAGTCACGGGACAGCATACGAGCAGTACTTC. The chain links TRBV12-3 or TRBV12-4 to TRBJ2-7; 7 bases agree with TRBD1. The CDR3 covers 13 residues. The V gene end was trimmed by 5 bases and the J gene end by 4 bases; junction bases not matched to a gene: 5.